The 21 T cell receptor beta chains listed next were all sequenced from one sample in a study of blood T cell repertoires in COVID-19. Repertoires were generated with immunoSEQ multiplex PCR, while TCRdb's copy carries only in-frame clones and drops some. The sample contains roughly 30,000 clones, approximately 93% of which appear only once. The sample comprised peripheral blood. These receptors all stem from a woman in her 70s with COVID-19, enrolled during active disease.

The V call is TRBV28, the J call TRBJ1-1, with D possibly being TRBD1 (5 bases). The CDR3 totals 14 residues. Germline-derived CDR1 and CDR2 are MDHEN and SYDVKM. V was clipped by 6 bases and J by 5 bases, with 16 bases between them. The CDR3 loop reads CASSELRERTEAFF. The CDR3 bases are TGTGCCAGCAGCGAACTCAGGGAAAGGACTGAAGCTTTCTTT.

This clone turned up a few times. The V and J genes are TRBV9 and TRBJ1-4, with TRBD1 matching over 12 bases. Germline CDR1 and CDR2: SGDLS and YYNGEE. V lost 0 bases to trimming and J lost 11 bases; unmatched junction nucleotides: 2. This CDR3 has 14 amino acids. The DNA for the CDR3 is TGTGCCAGCAGCGTAGATGGGACAGGGGGCAAACTGTTTTTT. This sequence encodes CASSVDGTGGKLFF.

The V and J genes are TRBV28 and TRBJ1-1; D remains unclear. CDR3 size: 11 residues. Germline V lookup: CDR1 MDHEN, CDR2 SYDVKM. Trimming stripped 11 bases from V and 1 base from J, with 8 bases between. The DNA for the CDR3 is TGTGCCGCGCAAGAGAACACTGAAGCTTTCTTT. This gives the protein CAAQENTEAFF.

This chain connects TRBV6-5 to TRBJ1-5; 7 bases are shared with TRBD1. J was trimmed by 1 base and V by 4 bases; bases with no gene match: 7. The CDR3 contains 16 residues. Germline CDR1 is MNHEY and CDR2 is SVGAGI. Here the CDR3 DNA reads TGTGCCAGCAGTTCCAATGGAGGGGGCAGCAATCAGCCCCAGCATTTT. Translating gives CASSSNGGGSNQPQHF.

J is TRBJ2-7 and V is TRBV9; 10 nucleotides line up with TRBD2. The CDR3 is 16 amino acids. Germline CDR1 reads SGDLS; CDR2 reads YYNGEE. With 0 bases clipped from V and 4 bases from J, the junction kept 7 bases outside the gene matches. This chain's CDR3 is CASSVAPTSGFYEQYF. The CDR3 coding sequence is TGTGCCAGCAGCGTAGCTCCGACTAGCGGGTTTTACGAGCAGTACTTC.

The chain employs TRBV19 and TRBJ2-7; 7 bases map to TRBD2. CDR1 and CDR2 (germline): LNHDA, SQIVND (reference sequence). Trimming cost V 2 bases and J 2 bases; bases outside gene matches: 3. There are 14 residues in the CDR3. This CDR3 reads CASSISSGPYEQYF. CDR3 sequence (DNA): TGTGCCAGTAGTATATCTAGCGGACCCTACGAGCAGTACTTC.

This clone was counted a single time. The chain couples TRBV6-2 or TRBV6-3 to TRBJ1-1; D not resolved. Between the trimmed V and J ends, which lost 2 bases and 7 bases, there was a span of 14 bases. The CDR3 runs to 14 residues. The V gene's germline CDR1 is MNHEY and CDR2 SVGEGT. CDR3 amino acids: CASSYGEPGNEAFF. CDR3 sequence (DNA): TGTGCCAGCAGTTACGGAGAACCCGGTAATGAAGCTTTCTTT.

The chain links TRBV29-1 to TRBJ2-7, with 7 nucleotides matching TRBD2. CDR1 SQVTM and CDR2 ANQGSEA come from the germline V gene. This CDR3 is built from 13 residues. The V and J ends lost 7 bases and 7 bases, in that order; junction bases with no gene match: 13. CDR3: CSAGEGKRWEQYF. The CDR3 nucleotides are TGCAGCGCTGGGGAGGGAAAAAGGTGGGAGCAGTACTTC.

The rearrangement joins TRBV7-9 to TRBJ2-5; the D gene is possibly TRBD1 (6 bases). The CDR3 is 16 amino acids. CDR1 and CDR2 from the germline V gene are SEHNR and FQNEAQ (reference sequence). Between the trimmed V and J ends, which lost 4 bases and 3 bases, there was a span of 18 bases. CDR3 loop: CASSSTGLGVKETQYF. CDR3 DNA sequence: TGTGCCAGCAGCTCCACAGGGCTTGGGGTTAAAGAGACCCAGTACTTC.

The chain employs TRBV27 and TRBJ2-2; D perhaps matches TRBD1 (6 bases). CDR3 size: 15 residues. The germline gives CDR1 MNHEY, CDR2 SMNVEV (reference sequence). Trimming stripped 3 bases from V and 1 base from J, with 9 bases between. Here the CDR3 reads CASSFRGQNTGELFF. The CDR3 nucleotides are TGTGCCAGCAGTTTTAGGGGACAGAACACCGGGGAGCTGTTTTTT.

V and J are TRBV28 and TRBJ2-3; D unresolved. The CDR3 totals 13 residues. Germline V gives CDR1 MDHEN, CDR2 SYDVKM. V dropped 8 bases and J dropped 2 bases, with 11 bases sitting between them. The CDR3 DNA follows: TGTGCCAGCCTTTCGGGTCTCACAGATACGCAGTATTTT. It codes for CASLSGLTDTQYF. Supplemented by reference TRBV28 and TRBJ2-3, the full variable domain reads DVKVTQSSRYLVKRTGEKVFLECVQDMDHENMFWYRQDPGLGLRLIYFSYDVKMKEKGDIPEGYSVSREKKERFSLILESASTNQTSMYLCASLSGLTDTQYFGPGTRLTVL.

V is TRBV9 and J is TRBJ2-2, with 9 positions matching TRBD1. Germline CDR1 is SGDLS and CDR2 is YYNGEE. Unmatched junction bases numbered 9, after V lost 3 bases and J lost 6 bases. CDR3 length: 16 amino acids. The CDR3 loop reads CASSGARTGVSGELFF. DNA of the CDR3: TGTGCCAGCAGCGGTGCCCGGACAGGGGTCTCCGGGGAGCTGTTTTTT.

The rearrangement joins TRBV14 to TRBJ2-1; TRBD2 matches 7 bases. The V gene end was trimmed by 6 bases and the J gene end by 0 bases; junction bases not matched to a gene: 5. The CDR3 has 15 amino acids. Germline values: CDR1 SGHDN, CDR2 FVKESK. The CDR3 here is CASSFLAASYNEQFF. DNA for the CDR3: TGTGCCAGCAGTTTCCTAGCGGCCTCCTACAATGAGCAGTTCTTC. The full variable domain, completed using reference TRBV14 and TRBJ2-1, is EAGVTQFPSHSVIEKGQTVTLRCDPISGHDNLYWYRRVMGKEIKFLLHFVKESKQDESGMPNNRFLAERTGGTYSTLKVQPAELEDSGVYFCASSFLAASYNEQFFGPGTRLTVL.

This clone was counted a few times. The genes are TRBV28 and TRBJ2-7, with 8 bases fitting TRBD1. The trim removed 3 bases at V and 7 bases at J, leaving 11 bases unmatched. The germline CDR1 and CDR2 sequences are MDHEN and SYDVKM. The CDR3 loop spans 15 amino acids. The CDR3 region has the DNA TGTGCCAGCAGTTTTCCAACAGGGGGTTCTCGGGAGCAGTACTTC. Protein product: CASSFPTGGSREQYF.

This clone was detected only once. The chain links TRBV28 to TRBJ1-5, with D unclear. V shed 6 bases and J shed 2 bases, with 11 bases lying between them. CDR1 MDHEN and CDR2 SYDVKM come from the germline V gene. CDR3 length: 14 residues. The CDR3 reads CASRATGGNQPQHF. The DNA for the CDR3 is TGTGCCAGCAGAGCGACTGGAGGCAATCAGCCCCAGCATTTT.

V usage is TRBV6-5 and J usage is TRBJ2-2, with D perhaps TRBD2 (6 bases). Germline lookup yields CDR1 MNHEY and CDR2 SVGAGI. The V end lost 4 bases, the J end lost 6 bases, and 9 bases lay between the germline ends. The CDR3 covers 13 residues. Here the CDR3 reads CASSWGVPGELFF. The CDR3 region has the DNA TGTGCCAGCAGTTGGGGGGTTCCCGGGGAGCTGTTTTTT.

The chain couples TRBV5-1 to TRBJ1-5, with D possibly TRBD1 on 5 matching bases. The germline CDR1 and CDR2 sequences are SGHRS and YFSETQ. V lost 0 bases and J 6 bases, leaving 10 bases between the germline ends. The length of the CDR3 is 14 residues. The DNA for the CDR3 is TGCGCCAGCAGCTTGGAAGGGCAGGGTCAGCCCCAGCATTTT. Protein sequence: CASSLEGQGQPQHF.

The rearrangement links TRBV28 to TRBJ2-6, with TRBD1 matching 11 bases. Germline loops: CDR1 MDHEN, CDR2 SYDVKM. V gave up 5 bases and J gave up 0 bases; unmatched junction bases: 12. The CDR3 is 20 residues long. The CDR3 loop is CASSMAPGQGAYSGANVLTF. The CDR3 DNA reads as TGTGCCAGCAGTATGGCCCCCGGACAGGGGGCCTACTCTGGGGCCAACGTCCTGACTTTC.

In DNA form, the CDR3 reads TGTGCCAGCAGCGTGGGCCGAGATCGATCCAATGAGCAGTTCTTC. It is translated as CASSVGRDRSNEQFF. The V and J genes are TRBV9 and TRBJ2-1, with D hard to call. The CDR3 sequence is 15 residues long. The V gene lost 2 bases and the J gene lost 6 bases, with 15 bases spanning the gap. The germline V gene has CDR1 SGDLS and CDR2 YYNGEE.

The chain joins TRBV24-1 to TRBJ2-3, with 10 bases fitting TRBD1. This CDR3 contains 16 residues. The trim removed 0 bases at V and 6 bases at J, leaving 5 bases unmatched. Germline CDR1 and CDR2: KGHDR and SFDVKD. For the CDR3, the DNA is TGTGCCACCAGTGATTTGCGACAGGGGGCTGGGGATACGCAGTATTTT. Its translation: CATSDLRQGAGDTQYF.

The rearrangement joins TRBV28 to TRBJ1-5; 8 bases agree with TRBD1. The CDR3 has 15 amino acids. Germline V gene sequence: CDR1 MDHEN, CDR2 SYDVKM. Unmatched junction bases numbered 8, after V lost 6 bases and J lost 4 bases. The CDR3 protein is CASSPGQATNQPQHF. In DNA form, the CDR3 reads TGTGCCAGCAGCCCGGGACAGGCTACGAATCAGCCCCAGCATTTT.